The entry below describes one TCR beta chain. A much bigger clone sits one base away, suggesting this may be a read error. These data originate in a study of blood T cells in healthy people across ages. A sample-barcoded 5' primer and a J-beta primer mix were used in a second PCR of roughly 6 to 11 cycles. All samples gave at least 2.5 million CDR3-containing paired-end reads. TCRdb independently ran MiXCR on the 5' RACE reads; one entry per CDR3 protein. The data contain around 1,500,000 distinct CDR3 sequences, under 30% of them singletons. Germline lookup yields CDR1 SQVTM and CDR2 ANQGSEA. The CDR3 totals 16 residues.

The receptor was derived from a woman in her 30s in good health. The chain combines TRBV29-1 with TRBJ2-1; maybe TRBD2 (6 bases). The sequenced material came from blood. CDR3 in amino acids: CSVEGPFQRVNNEQVF. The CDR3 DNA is TGCAGCGTTGAAGGACCCTTCCAGCGGGTAAACAATGAGCAGGTCTTC.